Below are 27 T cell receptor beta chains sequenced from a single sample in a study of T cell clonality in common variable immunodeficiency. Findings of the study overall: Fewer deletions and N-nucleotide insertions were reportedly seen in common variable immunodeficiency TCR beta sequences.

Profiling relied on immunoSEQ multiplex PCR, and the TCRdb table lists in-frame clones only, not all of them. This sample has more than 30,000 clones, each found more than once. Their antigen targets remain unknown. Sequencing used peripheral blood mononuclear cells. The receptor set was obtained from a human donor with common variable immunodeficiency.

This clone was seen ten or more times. This CDR3 is CASSQDYQAYEQYF. The covered CDR3 bases are TGTGCCAGCAGCCAAGATTACCAGGCCTACGAG. The chain joins TRBV3-1 (or the pseudogene TRBV3-2) to TRBJ2-7; D remains unclear. Read coverage stops 3 residues before the CDR3 terminus; the germline J gene supplies the remainder. The CDR3 runs to 14 residues. The germline V and J ends were trimmed by 0 bases and 2 bases, with 8 bases remaining between them. CDR1 is LGHDT and CDR2 is YNNKEL in the germline V gene (reference sequence).

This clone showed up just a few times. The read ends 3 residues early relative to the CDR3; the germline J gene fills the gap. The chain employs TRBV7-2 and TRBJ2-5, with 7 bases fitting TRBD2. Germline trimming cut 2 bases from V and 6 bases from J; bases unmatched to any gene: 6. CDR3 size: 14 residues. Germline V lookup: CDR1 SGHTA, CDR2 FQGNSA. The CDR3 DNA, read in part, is TGTGCCAGCAGCTTACGGCGGGAGAGTCAGACC. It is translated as CASSLRRESQT. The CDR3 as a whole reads CASSLRRESQTQYF. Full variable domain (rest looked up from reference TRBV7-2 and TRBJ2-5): GAGVSQSPSNKVTEKGKDVELRCDPISGHTALYWYRQSLGQGLEFLIYFQGNSAPDKSGLPSDRFSAERTGGSVSTLTIQRTQQEDSAVYLCASSLRRESQTQYFGPGTRLLVL.

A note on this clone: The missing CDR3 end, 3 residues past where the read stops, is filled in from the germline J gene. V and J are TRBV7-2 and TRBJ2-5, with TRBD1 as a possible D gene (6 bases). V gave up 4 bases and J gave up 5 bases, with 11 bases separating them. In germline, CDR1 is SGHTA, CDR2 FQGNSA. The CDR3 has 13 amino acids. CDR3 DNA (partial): TGTGCCAGCAGCTCCCAGGGGATTGAGACC. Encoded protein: CASSSQGIET. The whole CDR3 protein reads CASSSQGIETQYF.

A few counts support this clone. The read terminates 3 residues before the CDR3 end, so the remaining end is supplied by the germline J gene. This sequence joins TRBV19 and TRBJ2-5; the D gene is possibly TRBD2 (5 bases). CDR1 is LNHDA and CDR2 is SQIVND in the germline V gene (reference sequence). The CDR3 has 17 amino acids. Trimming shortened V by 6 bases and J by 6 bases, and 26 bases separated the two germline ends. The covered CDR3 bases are TGTGCCAGTAGCCTATACGGACCAGACTATAGCAATAAGACC. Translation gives CASSLYGPDYSNKT. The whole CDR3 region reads CASSLYGPDYSNKTQYF.

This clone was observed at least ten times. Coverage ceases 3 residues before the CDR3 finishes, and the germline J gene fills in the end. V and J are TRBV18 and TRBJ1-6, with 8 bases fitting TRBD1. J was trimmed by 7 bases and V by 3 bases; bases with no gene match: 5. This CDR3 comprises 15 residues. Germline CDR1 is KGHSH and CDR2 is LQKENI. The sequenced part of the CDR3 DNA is TGTGCCAGCTCACCTACAGGGGGGTCGAATTCACCC. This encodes CASSPTGGSNSP. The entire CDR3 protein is CASSPTGGSNSPLHF.

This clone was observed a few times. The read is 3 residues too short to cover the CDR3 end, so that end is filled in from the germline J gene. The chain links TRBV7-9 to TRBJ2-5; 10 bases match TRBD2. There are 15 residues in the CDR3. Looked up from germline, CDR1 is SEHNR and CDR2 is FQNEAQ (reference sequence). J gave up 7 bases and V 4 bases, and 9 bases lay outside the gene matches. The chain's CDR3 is CASSSPAGGPGTQYF. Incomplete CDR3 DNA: TGTGCCAGCAGCTCTCCAGCGGGAGGGCCGGGGACC.

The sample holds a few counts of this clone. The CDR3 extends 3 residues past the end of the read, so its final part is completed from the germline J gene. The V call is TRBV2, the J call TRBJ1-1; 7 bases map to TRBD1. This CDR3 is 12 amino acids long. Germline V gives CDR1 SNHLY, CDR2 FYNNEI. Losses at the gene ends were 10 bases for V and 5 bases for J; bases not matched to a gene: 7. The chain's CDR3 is CATRTGKTEAFF. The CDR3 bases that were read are TGTGCCACCAGGACAGGAAAGACTGAA.

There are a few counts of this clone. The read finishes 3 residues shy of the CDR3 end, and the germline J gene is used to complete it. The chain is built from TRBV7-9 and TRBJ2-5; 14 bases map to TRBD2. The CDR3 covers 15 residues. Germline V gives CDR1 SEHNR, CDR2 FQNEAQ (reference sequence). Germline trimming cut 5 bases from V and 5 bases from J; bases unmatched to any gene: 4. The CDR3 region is CASSPRTSGRETQYF. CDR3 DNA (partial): TGTGCCAGCAGCCCTCGGACTAGCGGGAGGGAGACC.

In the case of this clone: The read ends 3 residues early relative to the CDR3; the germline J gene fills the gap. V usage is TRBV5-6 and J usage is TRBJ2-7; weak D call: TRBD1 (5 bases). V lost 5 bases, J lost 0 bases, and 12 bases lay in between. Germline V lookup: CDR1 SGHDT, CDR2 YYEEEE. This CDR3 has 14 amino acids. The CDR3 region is CASSTGDSSYEQYF. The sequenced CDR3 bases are TGTGCCAGCAGTACAGGAGACAGCTCCTACGAG.

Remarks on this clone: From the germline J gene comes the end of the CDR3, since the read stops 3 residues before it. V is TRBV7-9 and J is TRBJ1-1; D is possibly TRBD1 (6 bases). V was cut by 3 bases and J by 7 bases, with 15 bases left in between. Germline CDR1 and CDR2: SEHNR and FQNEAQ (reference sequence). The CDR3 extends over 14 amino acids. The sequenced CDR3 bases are TGTGCCAGCAGCTTGACAGGTGGACGCGGTGAA. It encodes CASSLTGGRGE. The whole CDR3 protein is CASSLTGGRGEAFF.

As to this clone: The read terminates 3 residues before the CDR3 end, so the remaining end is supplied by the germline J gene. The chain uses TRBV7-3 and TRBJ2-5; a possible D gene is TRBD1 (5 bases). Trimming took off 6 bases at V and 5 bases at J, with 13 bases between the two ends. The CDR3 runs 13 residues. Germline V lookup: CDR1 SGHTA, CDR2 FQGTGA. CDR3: CASRPLGVETQYF. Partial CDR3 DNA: TGTGCCAGCAGGCCCCTAGGGGTGGAGACC.

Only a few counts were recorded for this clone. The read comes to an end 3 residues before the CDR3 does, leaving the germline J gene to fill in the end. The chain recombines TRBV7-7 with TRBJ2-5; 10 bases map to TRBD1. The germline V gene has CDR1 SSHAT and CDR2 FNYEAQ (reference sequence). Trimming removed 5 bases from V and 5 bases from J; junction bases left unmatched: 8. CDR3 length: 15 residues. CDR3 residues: CASSKGQGQGETQYF. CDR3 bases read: TGTGCCAGCAGCAAGGGACAGGGGCAGGGGGAGACC. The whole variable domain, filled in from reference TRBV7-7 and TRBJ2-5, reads GAGVSQSPRYKVTKRGQDVTLRCDPISSHATLYWYQQALGQGPEFLTYFNYEAQPDKSGLPSDRFSAERPEGSISTLTIQRTEQRDSAMYRCASSKGQGQGETQYFGPGTRLLVL.

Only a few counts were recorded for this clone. CDR3 DNA, as far as it was read: TGTGCCAGCAGCTTACTCCCTTATGAG. Protein: CASSLLPYE. The entire CDR3 reads CASSLLPYEQFF. The chain couples TRBV7-9 to TRBJ2-1; unclear D gene. Coverage ceases 3 residues before the CDR3 finishes, and the germline J gene fills in the end. The CDR3 consists of 12 residues. CDR1 SEHNR and CDR2 FQNEAQ come from the germline V gene (reference sequence). The V and J ends lost 2 bases and 8 bases respectively, with 7 bases between them.

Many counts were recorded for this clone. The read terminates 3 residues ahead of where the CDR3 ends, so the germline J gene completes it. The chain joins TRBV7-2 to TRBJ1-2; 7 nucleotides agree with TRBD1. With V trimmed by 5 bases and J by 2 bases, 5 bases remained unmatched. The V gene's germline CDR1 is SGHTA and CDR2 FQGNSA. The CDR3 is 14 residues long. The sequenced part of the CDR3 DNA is TGTGCCAGCAGCGCCTTGACAGGGAACTATGGC. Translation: CASSALTGNYG. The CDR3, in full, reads CASSALTGNYGYTF.

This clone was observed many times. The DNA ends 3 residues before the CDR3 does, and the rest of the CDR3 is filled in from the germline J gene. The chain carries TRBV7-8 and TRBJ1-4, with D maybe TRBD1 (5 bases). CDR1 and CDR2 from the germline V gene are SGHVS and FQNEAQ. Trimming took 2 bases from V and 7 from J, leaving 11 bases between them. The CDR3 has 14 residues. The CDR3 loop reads CASSLSDSVEKLFF. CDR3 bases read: TGTGCCAGCAGCTTATCTGACAGCGTTGAAAAA. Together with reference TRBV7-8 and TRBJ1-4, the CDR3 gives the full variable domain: GAGVSQSPRYKVAKRGQDVALRCDPISGHVSLFWYQQALGQGPEFLTYFQNEAQLDKSGLPSDRFFAERPEGSVSTLKIQRTQQEDSAVYLCASSLSDSVEKLFFGSGTQLSVL.

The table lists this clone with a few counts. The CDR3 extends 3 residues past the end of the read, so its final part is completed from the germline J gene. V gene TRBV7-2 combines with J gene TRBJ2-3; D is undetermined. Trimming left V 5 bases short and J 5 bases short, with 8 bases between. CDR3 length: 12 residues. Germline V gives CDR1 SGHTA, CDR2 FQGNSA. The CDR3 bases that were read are TGTGCCAGCAGCGTAGATCTAGATACG. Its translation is CASSVDLDT. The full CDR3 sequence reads CASSVDLDTQYF.

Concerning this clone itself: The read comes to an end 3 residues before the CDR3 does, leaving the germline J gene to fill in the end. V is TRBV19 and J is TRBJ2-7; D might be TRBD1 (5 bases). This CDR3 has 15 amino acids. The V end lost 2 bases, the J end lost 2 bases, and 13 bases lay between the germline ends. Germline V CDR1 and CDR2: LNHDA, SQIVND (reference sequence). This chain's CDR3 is CASSIRQGTTYEQYF. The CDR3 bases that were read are TGTGCCAGTAGTATACGGCAGGGCACGACCTACGAG. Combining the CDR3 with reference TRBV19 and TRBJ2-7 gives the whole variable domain DGGITQSPKYLFRKEGQNVTLSCEQNLNHDAMYWYRQDPGQGLRLIYYSQIVNDFQKGDIAEGYSVSREKKESFPLTVTSAQKNPTAFYLCASSIRQGTTYEQYFGPGTRLTVT.

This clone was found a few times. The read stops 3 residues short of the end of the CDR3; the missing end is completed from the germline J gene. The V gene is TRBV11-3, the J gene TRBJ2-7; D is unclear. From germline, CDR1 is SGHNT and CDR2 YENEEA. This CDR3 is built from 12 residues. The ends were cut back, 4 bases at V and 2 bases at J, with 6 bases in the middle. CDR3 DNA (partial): TGTGCCAGCAGCTCCTATCCCTACGAG. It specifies CASSSYPYE. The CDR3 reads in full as CASSSYPYEQYF.

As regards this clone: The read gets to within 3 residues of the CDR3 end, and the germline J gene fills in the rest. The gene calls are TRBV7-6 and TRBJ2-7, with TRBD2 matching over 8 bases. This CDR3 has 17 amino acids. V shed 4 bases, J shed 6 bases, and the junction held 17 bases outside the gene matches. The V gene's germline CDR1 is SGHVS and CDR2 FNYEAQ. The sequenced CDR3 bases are TGTGCCAGCAGCTCCGGAGGGAGCGGGAGCTTCGCTGGCGAG. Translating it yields CASSSGGSGSFAGE. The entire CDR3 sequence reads CASSSGGSGSFAGEQYF.

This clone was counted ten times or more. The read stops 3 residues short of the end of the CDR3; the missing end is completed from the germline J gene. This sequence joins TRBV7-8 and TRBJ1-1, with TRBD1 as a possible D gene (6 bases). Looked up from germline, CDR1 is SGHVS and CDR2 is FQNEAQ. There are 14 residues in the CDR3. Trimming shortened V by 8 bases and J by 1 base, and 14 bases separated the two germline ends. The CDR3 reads CASSIGTSNTEAFF. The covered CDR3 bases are TGTGCCAGCTCAATCGGGACATCGAACACTGAA.

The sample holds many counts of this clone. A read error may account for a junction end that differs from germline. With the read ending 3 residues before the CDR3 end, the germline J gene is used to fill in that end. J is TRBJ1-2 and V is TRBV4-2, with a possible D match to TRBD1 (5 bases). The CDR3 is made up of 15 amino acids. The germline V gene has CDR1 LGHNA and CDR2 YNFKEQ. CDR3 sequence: CASSQVAGKGYGYTF. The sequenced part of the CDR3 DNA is TGCGCCAGCAGCCAAGTTGCAGGGAAAGGATATGGC.

The sequenced part of the CDR3 DNA is TGTGCCAGCAGCCCCGTCGGACAGGGAGAGACC. This sequence encodes CASSPVGQGET. The whole CDR3 protein reads CASSPVGQGETQYF. The chain joins TRBV5-6 to TRBJ2-5, with 8 bases identical to TRBD1. The read stops 3 residues short of the end of the CDR3; the missing end is completed from the germline J gene. CDR1 is SGHDT and CDR2 is YYEEEE in the germline V gene. V shed 4 bases and J 4 bases; nucleotides not matched to a gene: 6. CDR3 length: 14 residues.

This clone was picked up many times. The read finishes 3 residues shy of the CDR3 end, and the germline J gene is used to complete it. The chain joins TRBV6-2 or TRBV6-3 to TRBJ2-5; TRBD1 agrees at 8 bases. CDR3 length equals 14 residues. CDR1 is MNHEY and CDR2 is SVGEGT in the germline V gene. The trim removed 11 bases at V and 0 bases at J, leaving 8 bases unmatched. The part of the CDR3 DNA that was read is TGTGCCGGGGGCCTGGACAGGGACCAAGAGACC. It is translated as CAGGLDRDQET. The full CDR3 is CAGGLDRDQETQYF.

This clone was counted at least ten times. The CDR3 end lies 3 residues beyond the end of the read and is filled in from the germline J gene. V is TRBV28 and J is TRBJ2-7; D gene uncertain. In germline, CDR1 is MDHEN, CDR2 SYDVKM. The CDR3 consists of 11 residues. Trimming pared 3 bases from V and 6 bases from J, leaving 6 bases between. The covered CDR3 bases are TGTGCCAGCAGTTTCGAGGTCGAG. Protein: CASSFEVE. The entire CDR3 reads CASSFEVEQYF.

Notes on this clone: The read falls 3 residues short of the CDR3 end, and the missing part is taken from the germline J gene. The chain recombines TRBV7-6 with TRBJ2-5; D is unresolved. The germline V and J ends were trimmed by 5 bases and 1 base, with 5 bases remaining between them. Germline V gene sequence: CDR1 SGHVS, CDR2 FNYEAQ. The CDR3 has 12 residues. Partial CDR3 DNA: TGTGCCAGCAGCCCCGGCCAAGAGACC. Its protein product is CASSPGQET. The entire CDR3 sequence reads CASSPGQETQYF.

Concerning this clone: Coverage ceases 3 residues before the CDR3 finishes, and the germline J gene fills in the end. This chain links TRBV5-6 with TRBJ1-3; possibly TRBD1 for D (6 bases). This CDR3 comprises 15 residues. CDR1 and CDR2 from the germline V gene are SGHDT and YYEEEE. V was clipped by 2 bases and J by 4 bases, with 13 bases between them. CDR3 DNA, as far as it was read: TGTGCCAGCAGCTTAGGGAGGGGGTCCGGAAACACC. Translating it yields CASSLGRGSGNT. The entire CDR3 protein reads CASSLGRGSGNTIYF.

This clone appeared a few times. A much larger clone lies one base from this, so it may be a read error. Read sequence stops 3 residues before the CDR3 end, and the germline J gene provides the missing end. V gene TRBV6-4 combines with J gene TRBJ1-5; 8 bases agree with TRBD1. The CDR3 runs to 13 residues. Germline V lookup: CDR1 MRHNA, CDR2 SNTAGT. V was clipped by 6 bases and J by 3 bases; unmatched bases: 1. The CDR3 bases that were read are TGTGCCAGCAGGGACAGGGCCAATCAGCCC. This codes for CASRDRANQP. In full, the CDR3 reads CASRDRANQPQHF.